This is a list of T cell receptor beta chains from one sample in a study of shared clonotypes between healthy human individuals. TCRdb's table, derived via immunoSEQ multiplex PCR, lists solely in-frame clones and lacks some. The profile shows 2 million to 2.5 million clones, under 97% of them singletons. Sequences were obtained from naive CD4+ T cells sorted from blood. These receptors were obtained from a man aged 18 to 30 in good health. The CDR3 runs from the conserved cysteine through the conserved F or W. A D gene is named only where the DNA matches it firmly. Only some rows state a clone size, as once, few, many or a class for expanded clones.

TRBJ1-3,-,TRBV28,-,TGTGCCAGCTTGCCCGGGGGGGCCGGAAACACCATATATTTT,CASLPGGAGNTIYF
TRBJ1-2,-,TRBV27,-,TGTGCCAGCAGTCCCCTACTGGACATTAACTATGGCTACACCTTC,CASSPLLDINYGYTF
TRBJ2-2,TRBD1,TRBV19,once,TGTGCCAGTAGTAGGGACAGGGTCGCCACCGGGGAGCTGTTTTTT,CASSRDRVATGELFF
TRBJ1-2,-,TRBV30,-,TGTGCCTGGGGCCGCGCCCGCTATGGCTACACCTTC,CAWGRARYGYTF
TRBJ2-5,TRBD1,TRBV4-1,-,TGCGCCAGCAGCCAAGGGGGGACAGTCCAAGAGACCCAGTACTTC,CASSQGGTVQETQYF
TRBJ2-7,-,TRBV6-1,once,TGTGCCAGCAGTAGGGACCGCTACGAGCAGTACTTC,CASSRDRYEQYF
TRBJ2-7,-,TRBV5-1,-,TGCGCCAGCAGCGGTGGGACACACTACGAGCAGTACTTC,CASSGGTHYEQYF
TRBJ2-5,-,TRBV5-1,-,TGCGCCAGCAGCCCGGGGGAGACCCAGTACTTC,CASSPGETQYF
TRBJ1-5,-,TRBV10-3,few,TGTGCCATCAGTGAGTCAAGGGGCAGTAGCAATCAGCCCCAGCATTTT,CAISESRGSSNQPQHF
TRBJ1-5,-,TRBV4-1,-,TGCGCCAGCAGCTTGGACCGCTTTAGCAATCAGCCCCAGCATTTT,CASSLDRFSNQPQHF
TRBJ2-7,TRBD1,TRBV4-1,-,TGCGCCAGCAGCCAATCGTCCGGGACAGGGACTTCCTACGAGCAGTACTTC,CASSQSSGTGTSYEQYF
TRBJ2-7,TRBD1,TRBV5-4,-,TGTGCCAGCAGCCTCGGACAGGGCAGCTCCTACGAGCAGTACTTC,CASSLGQGSSYEQYF
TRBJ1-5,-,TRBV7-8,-,TGTGCCAGCAGCTTAGCAATCGATCAGCCCCAGCATTTT,CASSLAIDQPQHF
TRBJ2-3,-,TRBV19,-,TGTGCCAGCCGCACAATCTCCCCCCGCGGTACGCAGTATTTT,CASRTISPRGTQYF
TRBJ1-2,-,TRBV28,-,TGTGCCAGCAGTTTCAACGTCGGTGGGGGTAGCTACACCTTC,CASSFNVGGGSYTF
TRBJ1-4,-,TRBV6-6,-,TGTGCCAGCAGGTCAGATCCGGGTAATGAAAAACTGTTTTTT,CASRSDPGNEKLFF
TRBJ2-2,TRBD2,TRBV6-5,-,TGTGCCAGCAGTTCACTAGCGGGAGGATCGGGGGAGCTGTTTTTT,CASSSLAGGSGELFF
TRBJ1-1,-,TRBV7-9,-,TGTGCCAGCAGCTTGGCAGAAGCTTTCTTT,CASSLAEAFF
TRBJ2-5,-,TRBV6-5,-,TGTGCCAGCACCATGGACAGCCTTCAAGAGACCCAGTACTTC,CASTMDSLQETQYF
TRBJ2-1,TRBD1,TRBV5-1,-,TGCGCCAGCAGCTCCCGGGACAGGGGGTATGAGCAGTTCTTC,CASSSRDRGYEQFF
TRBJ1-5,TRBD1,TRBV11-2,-,TGTGCCAGCAGCTTAGCCGGGACAGAGAATCAGCCCCAGCATTTT,CASSLAGTENQPQHF
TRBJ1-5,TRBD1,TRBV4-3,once,TGCGCCAGCAGCCAAGATTATGGCGGACAGGGACTTAATCAGCCCCAGCATTTT,CASSQDYGGQGLNQPQHF
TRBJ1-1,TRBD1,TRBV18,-,TGTGCCAGCTCACCGCTGACAGGGACTGAAGCTTTCTTT,CASSPLTGTEAFF
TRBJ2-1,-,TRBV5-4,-,TGTGCCAGCAGCTTGGGGGGGCTAACCAATGAGCAGTTCTTC,CASSLGGLTNEQFF
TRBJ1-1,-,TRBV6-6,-,TGTGCCAGCAGTTATGGGAGAGCTAAGACCACTGAAGCTTTCTTT,CASSYGRAKTTEAFF
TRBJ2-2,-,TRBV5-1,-,TGCGCCAGCAGCTTGGAGGGACACCGGAACACCGGGGAGCTGTTTTTT,CASSLEGHRNTGELFF
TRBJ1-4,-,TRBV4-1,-,TGCGCCAGCAGCCAAGTCGGCCGGAAGGATAATGAAAAACTGTTTTTT,CASSQVGRKDNEKLFF
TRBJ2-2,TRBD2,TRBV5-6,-,TGTGCCAGCAGCTATACTAGCGGGGAAACCGGGGAGCTGTTTTTT,CASSYTSGETGELFF
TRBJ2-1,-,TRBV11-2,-,TGTGCCAGCAGTCCGGCGAGCTGGCGGATCTCCTACAATGAGCAGTTCTTC,CASSPASWRISYNEQFF
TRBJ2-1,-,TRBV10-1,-,TGCGCCAGCCCACGTCGCGGAGGGGGCAATGAGCAGTTCTTC,CASPRRGGGNEQFF
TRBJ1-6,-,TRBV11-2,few,TGTGCCAGCAGCTTAGACTCACCCCTCCACTTT,CASSLDSPLHF
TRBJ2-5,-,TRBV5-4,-,TGTGCCAGCAGCTTGTATGTGGGGATCCAAGAGACCCAGTACTTC,CASSLYVGIQETQYF
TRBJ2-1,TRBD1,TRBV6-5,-,TGTGCCAGTTACAGGGGTGGCTCCTACAATGAGCAGTTCTTC,CASYRGGSYNEQFF
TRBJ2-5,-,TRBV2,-,TGTGCCAGCAGGGACCTTGGAGAGACCCAGTACTTC,CASRDLGETQYF
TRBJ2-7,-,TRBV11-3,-,TGTGCCAGCAGCTTAGGGTCGGGGGATTCCTACGAGCAGTACTTC,CASSLGSGDSYEQYF
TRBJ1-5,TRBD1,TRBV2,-,TGTGCCAGCAGCAGGGACAGGGGGCCACAGCCCCAGCATTTT,CASSRDRGPQPQHF
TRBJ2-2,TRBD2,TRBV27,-,TGTGCCAGCAGTTTAGGAATAGCGGGAGCCGGGGAGCTGTTTTTT,CASSLGIAGAGELFF
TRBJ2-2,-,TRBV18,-,TGTGCCAGCTCACCACTTATTTTGGGGATCGACACCGGGGAGCTGTTTTTT,CASSPLILGIDTGELFF
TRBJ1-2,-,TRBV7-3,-,TGTGCCAGCAGCTTAAACCCGGGAGGGTATGGCTACACCTTC,CASSLNPGGYGYTF
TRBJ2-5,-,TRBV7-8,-,TGTGCCAGCAGCCGCCGCTTCGAGACCCAGTACTTC,CASSRRFETQYF
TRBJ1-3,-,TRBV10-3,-,TGTGCCATCAGTGAGCCTACCGCGTACTCTGGAAACACCATATATTTT,CAISEPTAYSGNTIYF
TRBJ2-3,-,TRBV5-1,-,TGCGCCACCACCAAGGGGGATTGGACAGATACGCAGTATTTT,CATTKGDWTDTQYF
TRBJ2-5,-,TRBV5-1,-,TGCGCCAGCAGCTTGGGGGTAGAGCAAGAGACCCAGTACTTC,CASSLGVEQETQYF
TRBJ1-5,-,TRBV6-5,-,TGTGCCAGCAGTTACTCGACCCGGGAGCCCCAGCATTTT,CASSYSTREPQHF
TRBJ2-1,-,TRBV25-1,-,TGTGCCAGCAGTGAATATAGATTCGGTGGGGATGAGCAGTTCTTC,CASSEYRFGGDEQFF
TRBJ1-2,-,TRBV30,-,TGTGCCTGGAGGATTCTCCCCTATGGCTACACCTTC,CAWRILPYGYTF
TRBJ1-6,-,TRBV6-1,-,TGTGCCAGCAGCACAGGAACGGGCTATAATTCACCCCTCCACTTT,CASSTGTGYNSPLHF
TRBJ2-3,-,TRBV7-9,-,TGTGCCAGCAGCTTAACTCCAGATACGCAGTATTTT,CASSLTPDTQYF
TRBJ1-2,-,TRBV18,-,TGTGCCAGCTCACCACCCACAGAGGCTAACTATGGCTACACCTTC,CASSPPTEANYGYTF
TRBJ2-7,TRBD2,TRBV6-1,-,TGTGCCAGCTTAGAACGAGGGACTAGCAACGAGCAGTACTTC,CASLERGTSNEQYF
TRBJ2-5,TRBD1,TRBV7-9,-,TGTGCCAGCAGCTTAGAGCAGGGGGTCTGGGAGACCCAGTACTTC,CASSLEQGVWETQYF
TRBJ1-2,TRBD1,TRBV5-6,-,TGTGCCAGCAGCGCGGGACAGGTCCGAGCCGCGTATGGCTACACCTTC,CASSAGQVRAAYGYTF
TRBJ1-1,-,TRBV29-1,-,TGCAGCGTCGCGGGGCGGAGTCCCGGGGGCACTGAAGCTTTCTTT,CSVAGRSPGGTEAFF